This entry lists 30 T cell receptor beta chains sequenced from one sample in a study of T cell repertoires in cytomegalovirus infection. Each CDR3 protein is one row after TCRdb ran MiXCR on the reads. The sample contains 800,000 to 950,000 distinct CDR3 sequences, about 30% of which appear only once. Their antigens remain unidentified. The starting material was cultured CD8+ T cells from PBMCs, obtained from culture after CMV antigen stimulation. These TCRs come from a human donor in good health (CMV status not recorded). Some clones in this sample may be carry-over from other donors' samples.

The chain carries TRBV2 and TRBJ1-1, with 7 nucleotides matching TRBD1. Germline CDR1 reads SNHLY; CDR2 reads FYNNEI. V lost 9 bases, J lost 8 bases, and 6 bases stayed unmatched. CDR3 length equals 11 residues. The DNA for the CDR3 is TGTGCCAGTAGGAGGGGACAGGAAGCTTTCTTT. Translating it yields CASRRGQEAFF.

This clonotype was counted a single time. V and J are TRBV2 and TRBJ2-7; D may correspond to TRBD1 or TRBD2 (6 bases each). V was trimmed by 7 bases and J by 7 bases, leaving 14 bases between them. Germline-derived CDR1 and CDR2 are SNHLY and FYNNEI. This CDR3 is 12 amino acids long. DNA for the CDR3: TGTGCCAGCAAGGGGGGTCTACGAGAGCAGTACGTC. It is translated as CASKGGLREQYV.

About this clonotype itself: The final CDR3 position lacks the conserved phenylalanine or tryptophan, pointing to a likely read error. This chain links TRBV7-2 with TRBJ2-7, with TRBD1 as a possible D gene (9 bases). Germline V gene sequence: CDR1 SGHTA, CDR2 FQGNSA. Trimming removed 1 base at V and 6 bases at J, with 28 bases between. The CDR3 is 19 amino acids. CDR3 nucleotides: TGTGCCAGCAGCTTAGTCGGGGGGGGGAACCGACAGGGGGAGAGCGAGCAGTACATC. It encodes CASSLVGGGNRQGESEQYI.

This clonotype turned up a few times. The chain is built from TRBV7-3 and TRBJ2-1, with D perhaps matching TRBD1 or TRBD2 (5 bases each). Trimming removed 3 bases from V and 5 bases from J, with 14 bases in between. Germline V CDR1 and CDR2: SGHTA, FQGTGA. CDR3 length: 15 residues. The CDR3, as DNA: TGTGCCAGCAGCTTCATGAAGGGACCAAACAATGAGCAGTTCTTC. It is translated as CASSFMKGPNNEQFF.

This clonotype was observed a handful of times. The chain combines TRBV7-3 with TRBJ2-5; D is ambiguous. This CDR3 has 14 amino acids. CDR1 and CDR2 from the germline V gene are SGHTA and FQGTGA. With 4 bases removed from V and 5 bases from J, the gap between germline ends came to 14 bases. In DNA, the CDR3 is TGTGCCAGCAGCTCGACCGAACAAAGTGAGACCCAGTACTTC. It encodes CASSSTEQSETQYF.

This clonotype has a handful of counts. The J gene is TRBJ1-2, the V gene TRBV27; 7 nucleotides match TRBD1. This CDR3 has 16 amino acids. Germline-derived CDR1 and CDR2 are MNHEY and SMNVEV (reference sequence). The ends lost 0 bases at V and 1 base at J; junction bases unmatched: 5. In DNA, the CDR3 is TGTGCCAGCAGTTTATCTTTGGGACAGTTTAACTATGGCTACACCTTC. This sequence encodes CASSLSLGQFNYGYTF.

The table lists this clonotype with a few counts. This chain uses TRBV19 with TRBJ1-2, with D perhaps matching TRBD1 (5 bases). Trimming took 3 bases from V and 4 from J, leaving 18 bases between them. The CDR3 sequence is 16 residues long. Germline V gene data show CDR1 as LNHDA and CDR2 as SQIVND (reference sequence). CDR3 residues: CASSILGGAGSYGYTF. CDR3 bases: TGTGCCAGTAGTATCCTTGGAGGGGCAGGGAGCTATGGCTACACCTTC.

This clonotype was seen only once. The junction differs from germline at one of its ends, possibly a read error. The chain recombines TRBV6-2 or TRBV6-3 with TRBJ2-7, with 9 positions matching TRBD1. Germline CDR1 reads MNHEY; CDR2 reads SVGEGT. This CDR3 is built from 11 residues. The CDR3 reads CASSSLGQGFF. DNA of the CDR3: TGTGCCAGCAGTAGCCTGGGACAGGGCTTCTTC.

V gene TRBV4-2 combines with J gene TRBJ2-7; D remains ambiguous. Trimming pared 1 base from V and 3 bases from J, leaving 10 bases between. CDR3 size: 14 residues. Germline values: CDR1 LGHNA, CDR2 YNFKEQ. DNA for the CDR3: TGTGCCAGCAGCCAAGGTCGCCAGAGCTACGAGCAGTACTTC. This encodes CASSQGRQSYEQYF.

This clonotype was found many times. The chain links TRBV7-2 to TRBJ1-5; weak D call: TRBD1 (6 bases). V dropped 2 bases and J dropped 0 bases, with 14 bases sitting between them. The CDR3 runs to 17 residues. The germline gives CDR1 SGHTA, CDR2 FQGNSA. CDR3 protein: CASSLPRTESSNQPQHF. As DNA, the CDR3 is TGTGCCAGCAGCTTACCTCGGACAGAATCTAGCAATCAGCCCCAGCATTTT. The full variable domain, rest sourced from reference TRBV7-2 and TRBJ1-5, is GAGVSQSPSNKVTEKGKDVELRCDPISGHTALYWYRQSLGQGLEFLIYFQGNSAPDKSGLPSDRFSAERTGGSVSTLTIQRTQQEDSAVYLCASSLPRTESSNQPQHFGDGTRLSIL.

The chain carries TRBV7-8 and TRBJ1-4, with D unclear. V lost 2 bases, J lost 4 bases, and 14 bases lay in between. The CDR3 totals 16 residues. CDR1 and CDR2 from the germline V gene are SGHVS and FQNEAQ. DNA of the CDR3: TGTGCCAGCAGCTTATACACATCCGTAGATAATGAAAAACTGTTTTTT. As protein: CASSLYTSVDNEKLFF.

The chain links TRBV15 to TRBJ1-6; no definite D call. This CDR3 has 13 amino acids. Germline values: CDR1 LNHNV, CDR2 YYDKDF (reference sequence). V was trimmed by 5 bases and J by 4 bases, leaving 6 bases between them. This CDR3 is CATSWKYNSPLHF. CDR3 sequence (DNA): TGTGCCACCAGCTGGAAGTATAATTCACCCCTCCACTTT.

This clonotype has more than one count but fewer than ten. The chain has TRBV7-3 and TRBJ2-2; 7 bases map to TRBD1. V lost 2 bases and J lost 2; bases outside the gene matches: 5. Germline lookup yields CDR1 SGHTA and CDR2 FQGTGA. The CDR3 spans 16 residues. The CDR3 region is CASSLDGTVNTGELFF. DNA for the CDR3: TGTGCCAGCAGCTTAGATGGGACAGTAAACACCGGGGAGCTGTTTTTT.

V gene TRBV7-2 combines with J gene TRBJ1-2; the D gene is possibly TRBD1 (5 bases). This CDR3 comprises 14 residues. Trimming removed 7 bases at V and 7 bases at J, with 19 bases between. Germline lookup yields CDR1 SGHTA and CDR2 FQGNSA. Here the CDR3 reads CASTPSPQGGGYTF. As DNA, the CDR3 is TGTGCCAGCACCCCTTCCCCCCAGGGAGGTGGCTACACCTTC.

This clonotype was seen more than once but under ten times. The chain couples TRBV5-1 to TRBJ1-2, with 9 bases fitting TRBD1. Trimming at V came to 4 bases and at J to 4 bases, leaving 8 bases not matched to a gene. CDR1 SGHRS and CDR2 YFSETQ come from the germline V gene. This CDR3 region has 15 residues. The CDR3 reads CASSAGTGSGYGYTF. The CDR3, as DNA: TGCGCCAGCAGCGCCGGGACAGGGAGCGGCTATGGCTACACCTTC. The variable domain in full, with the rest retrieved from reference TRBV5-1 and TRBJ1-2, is KAGVTQTPRYLIKTRGQQVTLSCSPISGHRSVSWYQQTPGQGLQFLFEYFSETQRNKGNFPGRFSGRQFSNSRSEMNVSTLELGDSALYLCASSAGTGSGYGYTFGSGTRLTVV.

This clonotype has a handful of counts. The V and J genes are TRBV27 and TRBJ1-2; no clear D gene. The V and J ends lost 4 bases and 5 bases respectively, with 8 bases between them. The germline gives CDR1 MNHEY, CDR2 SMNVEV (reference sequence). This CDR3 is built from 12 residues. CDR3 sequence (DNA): TGTGCCAGCAGTTCCAGTTCTTATGGCTACACCTTC. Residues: CASSSSSYGYTF.

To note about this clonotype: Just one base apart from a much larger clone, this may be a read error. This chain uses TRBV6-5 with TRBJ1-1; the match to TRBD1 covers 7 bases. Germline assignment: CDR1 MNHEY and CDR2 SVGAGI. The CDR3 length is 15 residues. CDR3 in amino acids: CVSSYGQGVNTEAFF. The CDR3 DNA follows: TGTGTCAGCAGTTACGGGCAGGGGGTGAACACTGAAGCTTTCTTT.

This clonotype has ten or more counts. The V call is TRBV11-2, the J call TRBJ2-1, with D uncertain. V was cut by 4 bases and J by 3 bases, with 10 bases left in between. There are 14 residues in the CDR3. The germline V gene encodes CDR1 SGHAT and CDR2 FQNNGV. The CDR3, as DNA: TGTGCCAGCAGCTCATGGACCGACTACAATGAGCAGTTCTTC. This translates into CASSSWTDYNEQFF.

The CDR3 DNA reads TGTGCCAGCAGCTTAACACCCGGGACAGGGAGATTCGAGCAGTACGTC. Translation: CASSLTPGTGRFEQYV. The J gene is TRBJ2-7, the V gene TRBV7-8; 9 bases fit TRBD1. CDR3 length: 16 residues. CDR1 is SGHVS, CDR2 FQNEAQ, per germline. Trimming at V came to 2 bases and at J to 6 bases, leaving 11 bases not matched to a gene.

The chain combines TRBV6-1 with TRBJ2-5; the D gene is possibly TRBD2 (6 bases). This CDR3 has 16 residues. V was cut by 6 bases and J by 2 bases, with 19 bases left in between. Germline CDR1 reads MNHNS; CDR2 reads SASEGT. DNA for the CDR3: TGTGCCAGCAGGGGAATTGTGGGGGGTGGTCAAGAGACCCAGTACTTC. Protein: CASRGIVGGGQETQYF.

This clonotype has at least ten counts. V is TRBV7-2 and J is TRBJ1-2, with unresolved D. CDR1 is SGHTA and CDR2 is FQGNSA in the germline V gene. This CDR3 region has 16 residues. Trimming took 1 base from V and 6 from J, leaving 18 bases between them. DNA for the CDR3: TGTGCCAGCAGCTTAGTCTTCTATGGTGAGAGGGATGGCTACACCTTC. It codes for CASSLVFYGERDGYTF. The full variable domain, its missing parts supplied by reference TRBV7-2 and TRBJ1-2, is GAGVSQSPSNKVTEKGKDVELRCDPISGHTALYWYRQSLGQGLEFLIYFQGNSAPDKSGLPSDRFSAERTGGSVSTLTIQRTQQEDSAVYLCASSLVFYGERDGYTFGSGTRLTVV.

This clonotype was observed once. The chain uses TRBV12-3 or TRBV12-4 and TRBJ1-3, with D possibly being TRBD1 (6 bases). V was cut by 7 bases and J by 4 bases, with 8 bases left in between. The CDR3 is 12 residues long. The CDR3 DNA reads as TGTGCCAGCACTGGACAGGGAAACACCATATATTTT. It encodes CASTGQGNTIYF.

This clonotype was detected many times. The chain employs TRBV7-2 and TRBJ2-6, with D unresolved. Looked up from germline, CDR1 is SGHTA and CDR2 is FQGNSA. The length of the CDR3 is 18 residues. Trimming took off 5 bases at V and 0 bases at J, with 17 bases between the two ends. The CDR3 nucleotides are TGTGCCAGCAGCATACTAAAGGGTAAACCCTCTGGGGCCAACGTCCTGACTTTC. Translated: CASSILKGKPSGANVLTF. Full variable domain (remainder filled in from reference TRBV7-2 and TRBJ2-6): GAGVSQSPSNKVTEKGKDVELRCDPISGHTALYWYRQSLGQGLEFLIYFQGNSAPDKSGLPSDRFSAERTGGSVSTLTIQRTQQEDSAVYLCASSILKGKPSGANVLTFGAGSRLTVL.

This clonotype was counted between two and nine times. The CDR3 DNA sequence: TGTGCCATAACAGACAGGGGGGATGGCACTGAAGCTTTCTTT. Encoded protein: CAITDRGDGTEAFF. The chain employs TRBV10-3 and TRBJ1-1; 9 bases are shared with TRBD1. Germline CDR1 is ENHRY and CDR2 is SYGVKD. The V segment lost 9 bases and the J segment 4 bases; nucleotides outside the gene matches: 9. The CDR3 loop spans 14 amino acids.

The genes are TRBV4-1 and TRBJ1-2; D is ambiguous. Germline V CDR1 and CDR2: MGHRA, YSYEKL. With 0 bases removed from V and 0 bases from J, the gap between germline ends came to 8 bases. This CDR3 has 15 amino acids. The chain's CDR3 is CASSQESYSNYGYTF. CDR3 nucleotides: TGCGCCAGCAGCCAAGAAAGTTACTCTAACTATGGCTACACCTTC.

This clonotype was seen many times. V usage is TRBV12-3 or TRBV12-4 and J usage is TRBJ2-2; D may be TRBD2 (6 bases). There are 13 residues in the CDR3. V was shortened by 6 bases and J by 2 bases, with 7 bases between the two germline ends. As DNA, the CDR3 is TGTGCCAGCAGGCGGGGAAACACCGGGGAGCTGTTTTTT. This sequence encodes CASRRGNTGELFF.

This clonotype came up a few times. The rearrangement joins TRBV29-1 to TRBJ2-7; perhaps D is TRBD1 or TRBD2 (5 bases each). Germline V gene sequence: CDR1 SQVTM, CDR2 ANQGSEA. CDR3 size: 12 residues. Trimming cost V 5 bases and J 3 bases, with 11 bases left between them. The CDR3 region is CSVIRDGYEQYF. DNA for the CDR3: TGCAGCGTTATCCGGGACGGCTACGAGCAGTACTTC.

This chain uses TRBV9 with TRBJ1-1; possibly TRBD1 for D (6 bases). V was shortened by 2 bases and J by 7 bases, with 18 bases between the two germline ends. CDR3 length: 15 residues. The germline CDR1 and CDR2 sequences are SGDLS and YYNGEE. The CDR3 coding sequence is TGTGCCAGCAGCGTCCGCTCCGGGACACCTCTTGAAGCTTTCTTT. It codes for CASSVRSGTPLEAFF.

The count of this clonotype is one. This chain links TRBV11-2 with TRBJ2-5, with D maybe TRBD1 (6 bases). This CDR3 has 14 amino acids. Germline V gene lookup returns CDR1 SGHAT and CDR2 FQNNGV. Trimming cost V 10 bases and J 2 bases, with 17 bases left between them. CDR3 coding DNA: TGTGCCAACAGGTCTACAGGGTTTCAAGAGACCCAGTACTTC. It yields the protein CANRSTGFQETQYF.

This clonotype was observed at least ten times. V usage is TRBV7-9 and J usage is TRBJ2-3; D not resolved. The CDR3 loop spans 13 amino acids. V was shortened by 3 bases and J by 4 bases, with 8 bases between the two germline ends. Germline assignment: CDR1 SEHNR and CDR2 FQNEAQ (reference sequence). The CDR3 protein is CASSFVNPDTQYF. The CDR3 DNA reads TGTGCCAGCAGCTTCGTAAATCCAGATACGCAGTATTTT. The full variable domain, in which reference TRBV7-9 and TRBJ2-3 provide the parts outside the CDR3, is DTGVSQNPRHKITKRGQNVTFRCDPISEHNRLYWYRQTLGQGPEFLTYFQNEAQLEKSRLLSDRFSAERPKGSFSTLEIQRTEQGDSAMYLCASSFVNPDTQYFGPGTRLTVL.